Following are 25 T cell receptor beta chains from one sample sequenced in a study of vaccination and CD4 T cells after COVID-19. These receptors lack a known antigen. Sequencing of cultured CD4+ T cell DNA used the Oncomine TCR Beta short-read assay. TCRdb reprocessed the PCR reads with MiXCR, giving one entry per CDR3 protein. The profile shows more than 15,000 distinct CDR3 sequences, about three fifths of them singletons. Stated treatment: approximately nine-day PBMC culture with coronavirus spike peptide pools or control peptides (ViraFEST assay). Sequenced: CD4+ T cells from blood, cultured in vitro. These TCRs come from a human donor who had recovered from COVID-19.

The chain has TRBV10-3 and TRBJ2-2, with TRBD2 as a possible D gene (6 bases). The germline V and J ends were trimmed by 0 bases and 5 bases, with 13 bases remaining between them. The CDR3 is made up of 16 amino acids. Germline lookup yields CDR1 ENHRY and CDR2 SYGVKD. CDR3 sequence: CAISESDYLRTGELFF. In nucleotides, the CDR3 is TGTGCCATCAGTGAGTCGGACTACCTGAGGACCGGGGAGCTGTTTTTT.

The chain links TRBV30 to TRBJ1-2, with unresolved D. V lost 7 bases and J 7 bases, leaving 10 bases between the germline ends. The CDR3 extends over 10 amino acids. The V gene's germline CDR1 is GTSNPN and CDR2 SVGIG (reference sequence). Written as DNA, the CDR3 is TGTGCCTATAAGGAGGGTGGCTACACCTTC. Translating gives CAYKEGGYTF.

This chain joins TRBV20-1 and TRBJ2-5; 7 positions match TRBD1. V lost 2 bases, J lost 0 bases, and 3 bases stayed unmatched. Looked up from germline, CDR1 is DFQATT and CDR2 is SNEGSKA (reference sequence). The CDR3 totals 14 residues. The CDR3 DNA reads as TGCAGTGCTAGATCCGGGACAGACCAAGAGACCCAGTACTTC. This encodes CSARSGTDQETQYF.

This sequence joins TRBV20-1 and TRBJ1-1, with a weak D call TRBD1 (6 bases). The CDR3 is 13 amino acids. Trimming shortened V by 7 bases and J by 4 bases, and 16 bases separated the two germline ends. Germline V gene sequence: CDR1 DFQATT, CDR2 SNEGSKA (reference sequence). The chain's CDR3 is CSGGGQGTTEAFF. CDR3 sequence (DNA): TGCAGTGGGGGGGGCCAGGGGACCACTGAAGCTTTCTTT.

Only a few counts were recorded for this clonotype. This chain uses TRBV7-3 with TRBJ2-3, with D maybe TRBD2 (5 bases). This CDR3 is 12 amino acids long. Trimming cost V 5 bases and J 4 bases, with 7 bases left between them. Germline V CDR1 and CDR2: SGHTA, FQGTGA. CDR3: CASSPGADTQYF. The CDR3 nucleotides read TGTGCCAGCAGCCCCGGGGCAGATACGCAGTATTTT.

This clonotype was observed a few times. V gene TRBV20-1 combines with J gene TRBJ2-4, with D possibly TRBD2 on 5 matching bases. CDR1 is DFQATT and CDR2 is SNEGSKA in the germline V gene (reference sequence). The CDR3 length is 14 residues. The germline V and J ends were trimmed by 0 bases and 8 bases, with 14 bases remaining between them. The CDR3 spells CSARDQVVRDIQYF. The CDR3 nucleotides are TGCAGTGCTAGAGATCAGGTGGTGAGGGACATTCAGTACTTC.

V and J are TRBV5-1 and TRBJ2-5; TRBD2 matches at 7 bases. The V gene end was trimmed by 0 bases and the J gene end by 5 bases; junction bases not matched to a gene: 7. Germline V gene data show CDR1 as SGHRS and CDR2 as YFSETQ. The CDR3 sequence is 15 residues long. The CDR3 DNA follows: TGCGCCAGCAGCTTGGGTGGGAGGGCCGAGGAGACCCAGTACTTC. This gives the protein CASSLGGRAEETQYF.

The chain uses TRBV2 and TRBJ2-5; 10 positions match TRBD1. CDR3 length: 15 residues. Germline V gives CDR1 SNHLY, CDR2 FYNNEI. The V and J ends lost 5 bases and 4 bases, in that order; junction bases with no gene match: 7. Here the CDR3 DNA reads TGTGCCAGCAGTCCTAGGACAGGGGGGGGAGAGACCCAGTACTTC. Translation: CASSPRTGGGETQYF.

This clonotype has more than one count but fewer than ten. V gene TRBV6-1 combines with J gene TRBJ2-5; tentative D call: TRBD1 (5 bases). The V gene's germline CDR1 is MNHNS and CDR2 SASEGT. The length of the CDR3 is 13 residues. V dropped 11 bases and J dropped 5 bases, with 18 bases sitting between them. CDR3: CAVAREFGETQYF. CDR3 in DNA: TGTGCCGTAGCCAGGGAATTCGGCGAGACCCAGTACTTC.

CDR3 in DNA: TGCGCCAGCAGCTTGATCAGGGAAGGAGAGACCCAGTACTTC. Its translation: CASSLIREGETQYF. The V and J genes are TRBV5-1 and TRBJ2-5; a weak D match, TRBD1 (5 bases). Germline V gene data show CDR1 as SGHRS and CDR2 as YFSETQ. Trimming shortened V by 1 base and J by 4 bases, and 11 bases separated the two germline ends. CDR3 length: 14 amino acids.

The chain joins TRBV7-8 to TRBJ2-7; D is tentatively TRBD1 or TRBD2 (6 bases each). Germline assignment: CDR1 SGHVS and CDR2 FQNEAQ. Trimming pared 2 bases from V and 1 base from J, leaving 15 bases between. This CDR3 comprises 16 residues. DNA of the CDR3: TGTGCCAGCAGCTTAAGGGGGGCAGGCTCATCCTACGAGCAGTACTTC. It encodes CASSLRGAGSSYEQYF.

In regard to this clonotype: A read error may produce the germline difference seen at one junction end. This chain connects TRBV12-3 or TRBV12-4 to TRBJ2-5; possible D gene TRBD1, 6 bases. The CDR3 loop spans 16 amino acids. This CDR3 is CASRLGYRVGFETQYF. The CDR3 nucleotides are TGTGCCAGCAGATTAGGTTACAGGGTAGGGTTTGAGACCCAGTACTTC.

In this sample, this clonotype turned up a few times. V is TRBV6-5 and J is TRBJ2-7, with D perhaps matching TRBD1 (5 bases). The CDR3 contains 14 residues. The V end lost 0 bases, the J end lost 3 bases, and 9 bases lay between the germline ends. Per the germline V gene, CDR1 is MNHEY and CDR2 is SVGAGI. Written as DNA, the CDR3 is TGTGCCAGCAGTTACTCGACAGAAGACTACGAGCAGTACTTC. This codes for CASSYSTEDYEQYF.

The V call is TRBV12-3 or TRBV12-4, the J call TRBJ2-5; no firm D call. CDR3 length: 14 residues. V dropped 1 base and J dropped 5 bases, with 11 bases sitting between them. The CDR3, as DNA: TGTGCCAGCAGTTTAGTACCGAGGTGGGAGACCCAGTACTTC. Translating it yields CASSLVPRWETQYF.

The rearrangement joins TRBV6-1 to TRBJ1-5; D not resolved. CDR1 is MNHNS, CDR2 SASEGT, per germline. This CDR3 has 18 residues. The germline V and J ends were trimmed by 3 bases and 0 bases, with 18 bases remaining between them. In DNA, the CDR3 is TGTGCCAGCAGTGAGACTACTTGGGTTATTCTTAGCAATCAGCCCCAGCATTTT. Protein: CASSETTWVILSNQPQHF.

J is TRBJ1-1 and V is TRBV4-1, with a weak D call TRBD1 (6 bases). V lost 3 bases and J lost 0, with 14 bases in between. Per the germline V gene, CDR1 is MGHRA and CDR2 is YSYEKL. The CDR3 extends over 16 amino acids. The CDR3 DNA sequence: TGCGCCAGCAGCCATCGAGGGGGAAATGTGAACACTGAAGCTTTCTTT. This codes for CASSHRGGNVNTEAFF.

This clonotype was counted a few times. This rearrangement joins TRBV12-3 or TRBV12-4 to TRBJ2-1; D is ambiguous. The V end was cut by 6 bases, the J end by 12 bases, with 12 bases between. The CDR3 contains 11 residues. The CDR3 sequence is CASRLPGTQFF. The CDR3 region has the DNA TGTGCCAGCAGACTGCCTGGTACGCAGTTCTTC.

This clonotype occurred once. The chain couples TRBV7-2 to TRBJ1-2, with no clear D. V was trimmed by 3 bases and J by 4 bases, leaving 12 bases between them. Germline CDR1 is SGHTA and CDR2 is FQGNSA. The CDR3 sequence is 14 residues long. In DNA, the CDR3 is TGTGCCAGCAGCTTTAGAGAGAGTACCTATGGCTACACCTTC. It is translated as CASSFRESTYGYTF.

The chain couples TRBV7-3 to TRBJ1-1; D ambiguous. The V and J ends lost 1 base and 1 base respectively, with 10 bases between them. Germline CDR1 SGHTA, CDR2 FQGTGA. The CDR3 extends over 15 amino acids. CDR3: CASSLNSHGNTEAFF. CDR3 DNA: TGTGCCAGCAGCTTAAATTCCCACGGGAACACTGAAGCTTTCTTT.

The table lists this clonotype with a few counts. The chain couples TRBV20-1 to TRBJ1-1; no clear D. The V gene lost 2 bases and the J gene lost 7 bases, with 11 bases spanning the gap. Germline V CDR1 and CDR2: DFQATT, SNEGSKA (reference sequence). The CDR3 extends over 12 amino acids. In DNA, the CDR3 is TGCAGTGCTAGACCGGGAACCTATGAAGCTTTCTTT. Protein: CSARPGTYEAFF.

J is TRBJ2-3 and V is TRBV5-1; TRBD2 matches 9 bases. CDR1 is SGHRS and CDR2 is YFSETQ in the germline V gene. The CDR3 consists of 17 residues. J was trimmed by 0 bases and V by 0 bases; bases with no gene match: 5. The CDR3 protein is CASSLGASGTSTDTQYF. The CDR3 DNA reads as TGCGCCAGCAGCTTGGGCGCTAGCGGGACTAGCACAGATACGCAGTATTTT. The full variable domain, with the rest looked up from reference TRBV5-1 and TRBJ2-3, is KAGVTQTPRYLIKTRGQQVTLSCSPISGHRSVSWYQQTPGQGLQFLFEYFSETQRNKGNFPGRFSGRQFSNSRSEMNVSTLELGDSALYLCASSLGASGTSTDTQYFGPGTRLTVL.

V is TRBV11-3 and J is TRBJ1-4; 12 nucleotides line up with TRBD1. Per germline, CDR1 SGHNT and CDR2 YENEEA. The CDR3 spans 13 residues. V shed 5 bases and J 11 bases; nucleotides not matched to a gene: 3. CDR3 amino acids: CASSVGQGAKLFF. As DNA, the CDR3 is TGTGCCAGCAGCGTGGGACAGGGGGCGAAACTGTTTTTT. Combining the CDR3 with reference TRBV11-3 and TRBJ1-4 gives the whole variable domain EAGVVQSPRYKIIEKKQPVAFWCNPISGHNTLYWYLQNLGQGPELLIRYENEEAVDDSQLPKDRFSAERLKGVDSTLKIQPAELGDSAVYLCASSVGQGAKLFFGSGTQLSVL.

The chain recombines TRBV10-2 with TRBJ1-2; no clear D gene. The CDR3 consists of 14 residues. Deletions cut 0 bases from V and 0 bases from J, with 5 bases between. The germline gives CDR1 WSHSY, CDR2 SAAADI. The CDR3 sequence: CASSESTANYGYTF. The CDR3 DNA is TGCGCCAGCAGTGAGTCCACAGCTAACTATGGCTACACCTTC.

Only a few counts were recorded for this clonotype. The chain combines TRBV12-3 or TRBV12-4 with TRBJ1-1; weak D call: TRBD1 (5 bases). The CDR3 spans 16 residues. Deletions cut 3 bases from V and 4 bases from J, with 18 bases between. CDR3 sequence: CASSLAWGVSSTEAFF. Written as DNA, the CDR3 is TGTGCCAGCAGTTTGGCGTGGGGGGTCTCTAGCACTGAAGCTTTCTTT.

By proportion, this clonotype is large (0.1 to 1%). This sequence joins TRBV20-1 and TRBJ1-4; D may be TRBD1 (6 bases). The germline V and J ends were trimmed by 3 bases and 11 bases, with 16 bases remaining between them. This CDR3 spans 13 amino acids. CDR1 is DFQATT, CDR2 SNEGSKA, per germline (reference sequence). The CDR3, as DNA: TGCAGTGCTAGTAACAGGGAAGTAGCGAAACTGTTTTTT. It translates to CSASNREVAKLFF.